This is a list of T cell receptor beta chains from one sample in a study of shared clonotypes between healthy human individuals. Data came from immunoSEQ multiplex PCR; TCRdb stores just in-frame clones and leaves some out. The table has some 630,000 clones, 95% to 97% seen once; the top ten hold approximately 0.1%. The sample comprised naive CD8+ T cells sorted from blood. The receptor set was obtained from a woman younger than 45 in good health. Each CDR3 is given with its conserved first and last residue. D genes are given only for firm matches. Not every row has a clone size; where given, it reads once, few, many or a size class.

d_gene	v_gene	abundance	j_gene	CDR3aa	CDR3nt
TRBD2	TRBV29-1	NA	TRBJ2-7	CSPPLPYWTGTLAGGPWSYEQYF	TGCAGCCCCCCTCTCCCCTATTGGACAGGAACTCTAGCGGGAGGCCCTTGGAGCTACGAGCAGTACTTC
NA	TRBV7-8	NA	TRBJ1-2	CASSDIDSRAPNYGYTF	TGTGCCAGCAGCGATATTGACTCCCGGGCTCCGAACTATGGCTACACCTTC
TRBD2	TRBV6-5	NA	TRBJ2-1	CASRLLAGGLSEQFF	TGTGCCAGCAGACTACTAGCGGGAGGGCTTAGTGAGCAGTTCTTC
TRBD2	TRBV4-1	NA	TRBJ2-7	CASSPGVAGTYEQYF	TGCGCCAGCAGCCCCGGAGTAGCGGGAACTTACGAGCAGTACTTC
NA	TRBV15	NA	TRBJ1-5	CATSRRTAFSQPQHF	TGTGCCACCAGCAGACGGACCGCATTTAGTCAGCCCCAGCATTTT
NA	TRBV27	NA	TRBJ2-1	CASSLSSEVVHNEQFF	TGTGCCAGCAGTTTATCGTCCGAAGTAGTACACAATGAGCAGTTCTTC
TRBD1	TRBV5-1	once	TRBJ2-1	CASSHGQGGPREQFF	TGCGCCAGCAGCCACGGACAGGGGGGTCCTCGGGAGCAGTTCTTC
NA	TRBV4-2	NA	TRBJ1-5	CASSQDGGPFASNNQPQHF	TGTGCCAGCAGCCAAGATGGCGGACCGTTTGCATCTAACAATCAGCCCCAGCATTTT
NA	TRBV5-4	NA	TRBJ2-7	CASSLANYEQYF	TGTGCCAGCAGCTTGGCCAACTACGAGCAGTACTTC
NA	TRBV5-3	NA	TRBJ2-1	CARSSWTDSSYNEQFF	TGTGCCAGAAGCTCCTGGACCGATTCCTCCTACAATGAGCAGTTCTTC
NA	TRBV27	NA	TRBJ2-6	CASSLTGSGANVLTF	TGTGCCAGCAGTTTAACAGGCTCTGGGGCCAACGTCCTGACTTTC
TRBD2	TRBV15	NA	TRBJ2-2	CATSRDRASGTGGELFF	TGTGCCACCAGCAGAGATCGGGCTAGCGGGACCGGCGGGGAGCTGTTTTTT
TRBD1	TRBV6-5	NA	TRBJ1-1	CASRDLWTGHEAFF	TGTGCCAGCAGAGACCTCTGGACAGGCCATGAAGCTTTCTTT
NA	TRBV28	NA	TRBJ2-1	CASSPQNNEQFF	TGTGCCAGCAGTCCCCAGAACAATGAGCAGTTCTTC
TRBD2	TRBV27	once	TRBJ2-3	CASSLLGSGSTDTQYF	TGTGCCAGCAGTTTGTTAGGTAGCGGGAGTACAGATACGCAGTATTTT
NA	TRBV5-1	NA	TRBJ1-1	CASSLGGFLGIDTEAFF	TGCGCCAGCAGCTTGGGAGGGTTTTTAGGGATTGACACTGAAGCTTTCTTT
NA	TRBV27	NA	TRBJ2-1	CASSLSPRVSYNEQFF	TGTGCCAGCAGTTTATCACCGAGGGTCTCCTACAATGAGCAGTTCTTC